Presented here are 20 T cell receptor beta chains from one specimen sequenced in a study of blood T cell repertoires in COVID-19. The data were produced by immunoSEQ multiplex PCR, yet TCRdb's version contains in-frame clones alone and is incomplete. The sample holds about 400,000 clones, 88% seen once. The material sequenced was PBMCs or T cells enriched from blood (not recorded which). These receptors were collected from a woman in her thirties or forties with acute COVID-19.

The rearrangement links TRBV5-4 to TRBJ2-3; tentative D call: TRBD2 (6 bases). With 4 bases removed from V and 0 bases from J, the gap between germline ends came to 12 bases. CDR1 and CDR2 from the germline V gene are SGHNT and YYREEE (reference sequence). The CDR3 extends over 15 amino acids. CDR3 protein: CASSDPRGSTDTQYF. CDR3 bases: TGTGCCAGCAGCGACCCCCGGGGGAGCACAGATACGCAGTATTTT.

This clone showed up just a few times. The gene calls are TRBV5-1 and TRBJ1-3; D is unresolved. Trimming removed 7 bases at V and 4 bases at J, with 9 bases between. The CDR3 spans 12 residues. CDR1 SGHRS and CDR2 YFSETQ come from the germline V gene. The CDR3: CASAAEGNTIYF. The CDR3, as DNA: TGCGCCAGCGCCGCGGAAGGAAACACCATATATTTT.

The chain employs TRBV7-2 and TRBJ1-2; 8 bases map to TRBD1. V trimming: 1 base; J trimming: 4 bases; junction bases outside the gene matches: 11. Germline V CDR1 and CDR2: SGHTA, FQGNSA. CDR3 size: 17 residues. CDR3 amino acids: CASSLVGTGAVGYGYTF. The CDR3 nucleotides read TGTGCCAGCAGCTTAGTAGGGACAGGAGCCGTTGGCTATGGCTACACCTTC.

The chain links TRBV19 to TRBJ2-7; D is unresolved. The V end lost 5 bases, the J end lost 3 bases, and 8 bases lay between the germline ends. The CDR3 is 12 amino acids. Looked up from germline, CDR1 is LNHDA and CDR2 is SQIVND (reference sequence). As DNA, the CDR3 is TGTGCCAGTAGTCGAGGATTCTACGAGCAGTACTTC. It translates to CASSRGFYEQYF.

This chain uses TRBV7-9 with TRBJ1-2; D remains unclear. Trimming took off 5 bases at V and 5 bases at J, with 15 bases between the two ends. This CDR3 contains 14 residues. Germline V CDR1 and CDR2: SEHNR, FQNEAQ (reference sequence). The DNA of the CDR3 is TGTGCCAGCAGCCCCACCGCGGTTTTTTATGGCTACACCTTC. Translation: CASSPTAVFYGYTF. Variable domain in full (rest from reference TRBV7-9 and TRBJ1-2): DTGVSQNPRHKITKRGQNVTFRCDPISEHNRLYWYRQTLGQGPEFLTYFQNEAQLEKSRLLSDRFSAERPKGSFSTLEIQRTEQGDSAMYLCASSPTAVFYGYTFGSGTRLTVV.

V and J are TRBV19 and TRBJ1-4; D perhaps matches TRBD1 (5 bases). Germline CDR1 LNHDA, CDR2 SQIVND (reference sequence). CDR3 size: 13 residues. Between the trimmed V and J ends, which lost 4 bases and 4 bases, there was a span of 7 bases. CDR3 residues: CASSRQSNEKLFF. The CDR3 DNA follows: TGTGCCAGTAGTAGACAGAGTAATGAAAAACTGTTTTTT.

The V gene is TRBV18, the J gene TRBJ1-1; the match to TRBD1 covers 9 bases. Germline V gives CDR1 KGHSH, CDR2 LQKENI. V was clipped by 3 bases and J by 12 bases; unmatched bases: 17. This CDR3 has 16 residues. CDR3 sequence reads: CASSPPGQGLQGVTFF. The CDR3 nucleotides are TGTGCCAGCTCACCTCCGGGACAGGGCTTGCAGGGGGTGACTTTCTTT.

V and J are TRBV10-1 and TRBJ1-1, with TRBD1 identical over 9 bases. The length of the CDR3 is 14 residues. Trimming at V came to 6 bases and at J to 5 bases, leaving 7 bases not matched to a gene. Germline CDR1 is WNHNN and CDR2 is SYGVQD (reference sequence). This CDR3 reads CASSPGTGRTEAFF. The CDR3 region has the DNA TGCGCCAGCAGCCCCGGGACAGGGCGGACTGAAGCTTTCTTT.

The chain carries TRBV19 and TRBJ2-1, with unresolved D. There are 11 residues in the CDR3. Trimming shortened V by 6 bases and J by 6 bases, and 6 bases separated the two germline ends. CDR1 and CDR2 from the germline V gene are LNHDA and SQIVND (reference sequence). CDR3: CASSERNEQFF. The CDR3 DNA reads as TGTGCCAGTAGCGAGCGCAATGAGCAGTTCTTC. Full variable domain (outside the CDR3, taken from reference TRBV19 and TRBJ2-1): DGGITQSPKYLFRKEGQNVTLSCEQNLNHDAMYWYRQDPGQGLRLIYYSQIVNDFQKGDIAEGYSVSREKKESFPLTVTSAQKNPTAFYLCASSERNEQFFGPGTRLTVL.

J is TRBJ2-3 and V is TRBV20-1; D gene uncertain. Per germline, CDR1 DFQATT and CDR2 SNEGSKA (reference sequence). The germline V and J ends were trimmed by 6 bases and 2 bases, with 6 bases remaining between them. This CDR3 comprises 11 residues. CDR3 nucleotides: TGCAGTGCACAAGTCACAGATACGCAGTATTTT. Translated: CSAQVTDTQYF.

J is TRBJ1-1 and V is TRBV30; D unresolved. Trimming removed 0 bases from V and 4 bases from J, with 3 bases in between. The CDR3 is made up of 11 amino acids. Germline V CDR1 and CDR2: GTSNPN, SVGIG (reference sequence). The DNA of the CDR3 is TGTGCCTGGAGTGTCGGCACTGAAGCTTTCTTT. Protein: CAWSVGTEAFF. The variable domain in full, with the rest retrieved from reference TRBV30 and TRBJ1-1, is SQTIHQWPATLVQPVGSPLSLECTVEGTSNPNLYWYRQAAGRGLQLLFYSVGIGQISSEVPQNLSASRPQDRQFILSSKKLLLSDSGFYLCAWSVGTEAFFGQGTRLTVV.

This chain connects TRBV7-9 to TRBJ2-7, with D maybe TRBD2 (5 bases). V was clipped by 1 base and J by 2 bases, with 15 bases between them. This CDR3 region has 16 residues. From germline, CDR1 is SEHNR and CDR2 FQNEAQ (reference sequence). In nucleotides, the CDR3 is TGTGCCAGCAGCTTAGTCGGTCTAGCCGGTCCCTACGAGCAGTACTTC. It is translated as CASSLVGLAGPYEQYF. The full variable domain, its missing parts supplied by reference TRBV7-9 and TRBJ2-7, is DTGVSQNPRHKITKRGQNVTFRCDPISEHNRLYWYRQTLGQGPEFLTYFQNEAQLEKSRLLSDRFSAERPKGSFSTLEIQRTEQGDSAMYLCASSLVGLAGPYEQYFGPGTRLTVT.

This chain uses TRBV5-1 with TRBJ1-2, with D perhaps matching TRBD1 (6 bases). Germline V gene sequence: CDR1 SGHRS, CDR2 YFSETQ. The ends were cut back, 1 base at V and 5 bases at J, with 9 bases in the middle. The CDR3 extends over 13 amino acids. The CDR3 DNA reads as TGCGCCAGCAGCTTGTCCGGACAGTATGGCTACACCTTC. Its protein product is CASSLSGQYGYTF.

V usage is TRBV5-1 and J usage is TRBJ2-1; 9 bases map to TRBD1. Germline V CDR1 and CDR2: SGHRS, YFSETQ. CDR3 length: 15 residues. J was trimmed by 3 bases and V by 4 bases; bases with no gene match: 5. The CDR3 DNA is TGCGCCAGCAGCGGCAGGGACAGGGACTACAATGAGCAGTTCTTC. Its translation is CASSGRDRDYNEQFF.

CDR3 loop: CASSSDRGGNTIYF. The CDR3 DNA is TGTGCCAGCAGCTCGGACAGGGGTGGAAACACCATATATTTT. The V gene is TRBV7-8, the J gene TRBJ1-3; 9 bases align to TRBD1. Germline lookup yields CDR1 SGHVS and CDR2 FQNEAQ. This CDR3 is built from 14 residues. V lost 4 bases and J lost 3; bases outside the gene matches: 1.

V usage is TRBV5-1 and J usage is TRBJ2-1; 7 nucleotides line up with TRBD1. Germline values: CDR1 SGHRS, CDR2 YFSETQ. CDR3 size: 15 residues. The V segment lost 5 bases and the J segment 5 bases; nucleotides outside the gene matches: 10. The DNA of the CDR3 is TGCGCCAGCAGGGGGACAGTGAACAGCAACAATGAGCAGTTCTTC. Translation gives CASRGTVNSNNEQFF. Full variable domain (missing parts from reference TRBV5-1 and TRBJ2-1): KAGVTQTPRYLIKTRGQQVTLSCSPISGHRSVSWYQQTPGQGLQFLFEYFSETQRNKGNFPGRFSGRQFSNSRSEMNVSTLELGDSALYLCASRGTVNSNNEQFFGPGTRLTVL.

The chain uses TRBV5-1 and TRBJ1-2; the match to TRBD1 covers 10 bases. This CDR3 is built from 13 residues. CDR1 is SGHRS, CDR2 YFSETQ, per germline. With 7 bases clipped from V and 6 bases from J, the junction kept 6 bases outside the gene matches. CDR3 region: CASGWTGGNGYTF. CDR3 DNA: TGCGCCAGCGGATGGACAGGGGGTAATGGCTACACCTTC.

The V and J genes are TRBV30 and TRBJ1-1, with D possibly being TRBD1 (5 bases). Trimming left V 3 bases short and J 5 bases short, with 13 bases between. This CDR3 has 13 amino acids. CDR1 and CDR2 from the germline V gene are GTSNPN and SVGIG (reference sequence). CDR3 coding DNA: TGTGCCTGGAGAACAGGCGTTCGGACTGAAGCTTTCTTT. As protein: CAWRTGVRTEAFF. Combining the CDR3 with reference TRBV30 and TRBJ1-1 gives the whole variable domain SQTIHQWPATLVQPVGSPLSLECTVEGTSNPNLYWYRQAAGRGLQLLFYSVGIGQISSEVPQNLSASRPQDRQFILSSKKLLLSDSGFYLCAWRTGVRTEAFFGQGTRLTVV.

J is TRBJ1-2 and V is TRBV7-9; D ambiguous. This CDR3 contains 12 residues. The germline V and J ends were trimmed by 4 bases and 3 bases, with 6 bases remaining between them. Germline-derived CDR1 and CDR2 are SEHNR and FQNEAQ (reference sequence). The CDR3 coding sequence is TGTGCCAGCAGCTCCCTCGACTATGGCTACACCTTC. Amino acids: CASSSLDYGYTF.

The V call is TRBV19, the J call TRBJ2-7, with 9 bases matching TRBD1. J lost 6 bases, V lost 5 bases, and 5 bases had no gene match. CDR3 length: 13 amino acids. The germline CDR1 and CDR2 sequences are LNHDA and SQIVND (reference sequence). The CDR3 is CASSSGQGSEQYF. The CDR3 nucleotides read TGTGCCAGTAGTTCGGGACAGGGATCCGAGCAGTACTTC.